The clone carrying this TCR beta chain was observed many times. The CDR3 regions of TCR beta were amplified from RNA transcripts. HTBI primers were the set used in a first-round RT-PCR of the TCR CDR3. TCRdb independently ran MiXCR on the multiplex PCR reads; one entry per CDR3 protein. The sample consists of about 400,000 distinct CDR3 sequences, 14% to 15% of them appearing once. Orbital computed tomography, thyroid ultrasound, serum thyroxine and TRAb, and clinical symptoms together informed the diagnoses. Fresh peripheral blood, 7.5 to 10 ml, yielded the PBMCs. Looked up from germline, CDR1 is LGHDT and CDR2 is YNNKEL (reference sequence). The V end lost 1 base, the J end lost 0 bases, and 13 bases lay between the germline ends. The CDR3 length is 16 residues. This specimen comes from a study of T cells in Graves' hyperthyroidism and ophthalmopathy. Across the whole study: Staff took peripheral blood when the initial diagnosis was made, before any treatment began.

Input material: blood. The source of this sequence is a woman aged 25 to 39 with Graves' hyperthyroidism. The rearrangement links TRBV3-1 to TRBJ2-7; D is unresolved. The CDR3 loop reads CASSQGIGRNSYEQYF. CDR3 nucleotides: TGTGCCAGCAGCCAAGGGATCGGGCGGAACTCCTACGAGCAGTACTTC.